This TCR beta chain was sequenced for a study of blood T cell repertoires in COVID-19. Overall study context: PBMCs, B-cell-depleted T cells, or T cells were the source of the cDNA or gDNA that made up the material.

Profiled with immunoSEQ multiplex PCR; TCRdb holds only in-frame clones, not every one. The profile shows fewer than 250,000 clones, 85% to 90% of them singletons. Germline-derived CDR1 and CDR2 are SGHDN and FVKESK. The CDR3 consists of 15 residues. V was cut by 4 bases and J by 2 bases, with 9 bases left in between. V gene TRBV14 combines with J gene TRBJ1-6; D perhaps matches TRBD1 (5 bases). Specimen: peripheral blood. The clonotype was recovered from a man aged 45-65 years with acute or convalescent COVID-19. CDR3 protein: CASSPGQAYNSPLHF. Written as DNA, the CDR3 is TGTGCCAGCAGCCCTGGACAAGCCTATAATTCACCCCTCCACTTT.